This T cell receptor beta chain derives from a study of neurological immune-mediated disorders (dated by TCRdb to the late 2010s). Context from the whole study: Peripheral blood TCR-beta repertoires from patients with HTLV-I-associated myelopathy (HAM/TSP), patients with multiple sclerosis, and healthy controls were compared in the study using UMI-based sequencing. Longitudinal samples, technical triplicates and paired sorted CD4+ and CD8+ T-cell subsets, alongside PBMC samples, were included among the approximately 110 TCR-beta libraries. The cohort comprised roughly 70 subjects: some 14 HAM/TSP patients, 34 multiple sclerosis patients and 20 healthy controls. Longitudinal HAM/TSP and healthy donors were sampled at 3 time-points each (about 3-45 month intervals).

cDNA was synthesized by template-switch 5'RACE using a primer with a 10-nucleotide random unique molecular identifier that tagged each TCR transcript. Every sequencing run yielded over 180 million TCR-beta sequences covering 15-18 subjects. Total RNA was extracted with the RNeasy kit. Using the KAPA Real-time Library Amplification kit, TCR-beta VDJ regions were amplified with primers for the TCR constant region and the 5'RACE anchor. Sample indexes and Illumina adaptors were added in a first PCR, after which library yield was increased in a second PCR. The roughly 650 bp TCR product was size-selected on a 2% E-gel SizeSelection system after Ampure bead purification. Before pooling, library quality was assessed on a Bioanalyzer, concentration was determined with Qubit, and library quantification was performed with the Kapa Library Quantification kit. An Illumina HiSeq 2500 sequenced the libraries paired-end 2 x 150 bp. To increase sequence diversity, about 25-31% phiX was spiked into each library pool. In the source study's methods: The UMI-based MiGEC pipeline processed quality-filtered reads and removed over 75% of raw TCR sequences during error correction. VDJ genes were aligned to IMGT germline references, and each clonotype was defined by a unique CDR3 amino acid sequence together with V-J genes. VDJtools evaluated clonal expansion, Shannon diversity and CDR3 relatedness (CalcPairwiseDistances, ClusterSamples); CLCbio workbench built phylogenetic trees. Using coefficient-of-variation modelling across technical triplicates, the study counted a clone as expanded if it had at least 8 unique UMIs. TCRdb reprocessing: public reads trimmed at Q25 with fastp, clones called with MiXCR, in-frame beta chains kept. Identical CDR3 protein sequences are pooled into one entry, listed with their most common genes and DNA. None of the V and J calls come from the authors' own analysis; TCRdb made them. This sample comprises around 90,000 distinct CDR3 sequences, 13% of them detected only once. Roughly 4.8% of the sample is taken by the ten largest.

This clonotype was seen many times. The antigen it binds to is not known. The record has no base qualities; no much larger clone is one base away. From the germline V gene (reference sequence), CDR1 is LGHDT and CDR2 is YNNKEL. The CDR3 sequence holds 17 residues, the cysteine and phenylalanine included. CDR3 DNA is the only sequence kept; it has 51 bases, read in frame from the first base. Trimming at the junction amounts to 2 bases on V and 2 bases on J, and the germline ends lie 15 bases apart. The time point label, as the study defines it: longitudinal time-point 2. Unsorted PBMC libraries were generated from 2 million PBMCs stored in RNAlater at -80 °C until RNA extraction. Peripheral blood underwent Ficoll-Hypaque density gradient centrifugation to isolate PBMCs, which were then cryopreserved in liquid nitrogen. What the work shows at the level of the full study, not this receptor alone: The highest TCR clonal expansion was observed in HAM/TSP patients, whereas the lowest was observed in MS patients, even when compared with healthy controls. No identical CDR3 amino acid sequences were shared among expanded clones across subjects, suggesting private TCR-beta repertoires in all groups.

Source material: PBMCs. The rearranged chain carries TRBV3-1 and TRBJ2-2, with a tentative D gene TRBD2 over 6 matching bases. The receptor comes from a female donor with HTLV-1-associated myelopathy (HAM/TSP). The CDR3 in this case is CASSQRRDSANTGELFF. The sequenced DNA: TGTGCCAGCAGCCAACGCCGGGACTCTGCTAACACCGGGGAGCTGTTTTTT. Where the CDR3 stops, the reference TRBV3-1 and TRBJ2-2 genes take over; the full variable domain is DTAVSQTPKYLVTQMGNDKSIKCEQNLGHDTMYWYKQDSKKFLKIMFSYNNKELIINETVPNRFSPKSPDKAHLNLHINSLELGDSAVYFCASSQRRDSANTGELFFGEGSRLTVL.